Listed below are T cell receptor beta chains from one sample, sequenced in a study of graft-versus-host responses after intestinal transplantation. These receptors' antigens are unknown. Some clones are missing from TCRdb's copy, which holds only in-frame ones; the method was immunoSEQ multiplex PCR. This sample has 90,000 to 120,000 clones, with roughly nine tenths found just once. The input for sequencing was unstimulated CD4+ T cells sorted from spleen or lymph node cells, taken before intestinal transplant. Every receptor here comes from a human donor who received an intestinal transplant. Both conserved end residues are part of each CDR3. D genes are given only for firm matches. Not every row has a clone size; where given, it reads once, few, many or a size class.

V gene,J gene,D gene,clone size,CDR3 protein,CDR3 DNA
TRBV28,TRBJ2-7,.,.,CASSPFGNYEQYF,TGTGCCAGCAGTCCATTCGGTAACTACGAGCAGTACTTC
TRBV29-1,TRBJ2-3,.,.,CSVEESGWLTDTQYF,TGCAGCGTTGAAGAATCGGGCTGGCTGACAGATACGCAGTATTTT
TRBV5-6,TRBJ1-2,TRBD1,.,CASSFTGTGNYGYTF,TGTGCCAGCAGCTTTACCGGGACAGGGAACTATGGCTACACCTTC
TRBV30,TRBJ2-1,TRBD2,.,CAWSVRTSTYNEQFF,TGTGCCTGGAGTGTAAGGACTAGCACTTACAATGAGCAGTTCTTC
TRBV5-1,TRBJ2-3,TRBD2,.,CASSFGLAGGQFIPDTQYF,TGCGCCAGCAGCTTCGGACTAGCGGGGGGGCAATTTATCCCAGATACGCAGTATTTT
TRBV5-4,TRBJ1-2,TRBD1,.,CASSLGDRGRWGYTF,TGTGCCAGCAGCTTGGGGGACAGGGGGCGCTGGGGCTACACCTTC
TRBV10-3,TRBJ1-4,.,.,CAISDRGEGEKLFF,TGTGCCATCAGTGACAGGGGAGAGGGTGAAAAACTGTTTTTT
TRBV29-1,TRBJ2-7,TRBD2,.,CSVWLAGGHEQYF,TGCAGCGTCTGGCTAGCGGGAGGGCACGAGCAGTACTTC
TRBV10-3,TRBJ1-5,.,.,CAITTGPDQPQHF,TGTGCCATCACAACAGGGCCTGATCAACCCCAGCATTTT
TRBV18,TRBJ2-1,TRBD2,.,CASSPPGLGSYNEQFF,TGTGCCAGCTCACCACCGGGACTAGGCTCCTACAATGAGCAGTTCTTC
TRBV19,TRBJ1-5,TRBD1,.,CASRRQGMGQPQHF,TGTGCCAGTAGAAGACAGGGAATGGGTCAGCCCCAGCATTTT
TRBV7-3,TRBJ2-3,TRBD1,.,CASSLRGGRTDTQYF,TGTGCCAGCAGCTTAAGAGGGGGCAGGACAGATACGCAGTATTTT
TRBV19,TRBJ2-2,.,.,CASSNSHNRVANTGELFF,TGTGCCAGTAGTAACTCCCACAACAGGGTCGCGAACACCGGGGAGCTGTTTTTT
TRBV9,TRBJ2-1,TRBD2,few,CASSVAPAGGVSSYNEQFF,TGTGCCAGCAGCGTAGCTCCAGCGGGAGGTGTAAGCTCCTACAATGAGCAGTTCTTC
TRBV10-3,TRBJ2-3,TRBD2,few,CAISGLAGGPAHTQYF,TGTGCCATCAGCGGACTAGCGGGAGGGCCAGCACATACGCAGTATTTT
TRBV11-3,TRBJ2-1,TRBD1,.,CASSLGTGRVEQFF,TGTGCCAGCAGCTTAGGGACAGGGCGGGTAGAGCAGTTCTTC
TRBV9,TRBJ1-3,.,.,CASSVEGNPGNTIYF,TGTGCCAGCAGCGTAGAAGGGAATCCTGGAAACACCATATATTTT
TRBV6-5,TRBJ2-3,TRBD2,.,CASRIAGGSTDTQYF,TGTGCCAGCAGGATCGCGGGGGGTTCCACAGATACGCAGTATTTT
TRBV6-4,TRBJ1-6,TRBD1,.,CASSDSTGGNSPLHF,TGTGCCAGCAGTGACTCGACAGGGGGCAATTCACCCCTCCACTTT